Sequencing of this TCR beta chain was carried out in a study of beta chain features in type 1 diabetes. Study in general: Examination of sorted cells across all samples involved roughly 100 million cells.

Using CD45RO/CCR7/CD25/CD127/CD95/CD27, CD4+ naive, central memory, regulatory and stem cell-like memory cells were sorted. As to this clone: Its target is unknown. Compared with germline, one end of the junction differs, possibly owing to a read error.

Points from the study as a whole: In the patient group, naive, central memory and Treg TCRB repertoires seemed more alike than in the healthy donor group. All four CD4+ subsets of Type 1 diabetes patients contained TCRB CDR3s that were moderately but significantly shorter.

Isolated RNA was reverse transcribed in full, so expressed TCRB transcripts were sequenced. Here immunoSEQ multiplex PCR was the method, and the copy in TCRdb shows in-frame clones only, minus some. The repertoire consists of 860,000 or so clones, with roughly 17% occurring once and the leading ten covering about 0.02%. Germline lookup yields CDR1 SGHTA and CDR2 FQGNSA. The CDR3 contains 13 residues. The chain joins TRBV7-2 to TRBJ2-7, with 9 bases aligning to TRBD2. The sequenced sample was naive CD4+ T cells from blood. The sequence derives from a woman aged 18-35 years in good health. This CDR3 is CASSVAGAREQYF. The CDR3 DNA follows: TGTGCCAGCAGCGTAGCGGGAGCACGGGAGCAGTACTTC.